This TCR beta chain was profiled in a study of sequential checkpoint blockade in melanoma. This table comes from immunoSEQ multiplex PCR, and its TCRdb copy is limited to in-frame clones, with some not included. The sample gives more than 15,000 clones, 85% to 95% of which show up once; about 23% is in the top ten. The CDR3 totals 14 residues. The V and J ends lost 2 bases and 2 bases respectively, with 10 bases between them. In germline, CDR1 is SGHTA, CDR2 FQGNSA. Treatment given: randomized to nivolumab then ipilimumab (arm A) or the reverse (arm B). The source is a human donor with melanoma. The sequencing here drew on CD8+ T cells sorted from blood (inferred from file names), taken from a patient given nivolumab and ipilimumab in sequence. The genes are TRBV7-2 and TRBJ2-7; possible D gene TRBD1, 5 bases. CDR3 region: CASSLSRQTYEQYF. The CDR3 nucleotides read TGTGCCAGCAGCTTATCCCGACAGACCTACGAGCAGTACTTC.